The 16 T cell receptor beta chains reported below all come from one sample, sequenced in a study of a mutant IDH1 vaccine in newly diagnosed glioma. Antigen specificity for these receptors is unknown. Time point described: week 11, during vaccination. Topical imiquimod was applied with each vaccine dose, which held 300 ug of mutant IDH1 20-mer peptide. Assay: immunoSEQ multiplex PCR; the TCRdb copy retains only in-frame clones and omits some. The table shows 110,000 or so clones, with 85% to 90% occurring only once. The sequencing here drew on PBMCs, taken from a glioma patient whose treatment included an IDH1 peptide vaccine. The receptors stem from a woman aged 45-60 years with glioma.

The genes are TRBV7-3 and TRBJ2-7; tentative D call: TRBD2 (7 bases). CDR1 SGHTA and CDR2 FQGTGA come from the germline V gene. The CDR3 length is 13 residues. Between the trimmed V and J ends, which lost 5 bases and 6 bases, there was a span of 14 bases. CDR3 sequence: CASSPRGAAEQYF. CDR3 DNA: TGTGCCAGCAGCCCACGGGGGGCTGCCGAGCAGTACTTC.

The CDR3 region is CASSYRRTKSTDTQYF. CDR3 nucleotide sequence: TGTGCCAGCAGTTACCGCAGGACGAAAAGCACAGATACGCAGTATTTT. This chain joins TRBV6-5 and TRBJ2-3; D gene uncertain. CDR3 size: 16 residues. Trimming stripped 2 bases from V and 0 bases from J, with 12 bases between. Germline lookup yields CDR1 MNHEY and CDR2 SVGAGI.

The CDR3 loop is CASRMARAYEQYF. The CDR3 region has the DNA TGTGCCAGCAGGATGGCCCGAGCCTACGAGCAGTACTTC. This rearrangement joins TRBV28 to TRBJ2-7; D gene ambiguous. The CDR3 extends over 13 amino acids. Germline CDR1 MDHEN, CDR2 SYDVKM. Trimming cost V 6 bases and J 2 bases, with 11 bases left between them.

The rearrangement joins TRBV27 to TRBJ1-1; possible D gene TRBD1, 5 bases. Germline loops: CDR1 MNHEY, CDR2 SMNVEV (reference sequence). The V end lost 5 bases, the J end lost 1 base, and 11 bases lay between the germline ends. This CDR3 is 14 amino acids long. The chain's CDR3 is CASSPGRQNTEAFF. The CDR3 DNA follows: TGTGCCAGCAGTCCGGGACGGCAGAACACTGAAGCTTTCTTT.

The genes are TRBV13 and TRBJ1-1; D is perhaps TRBD1 (6 bases). Trimming stripped 3 bases from V and 7 bases from J, with 9 bases between. CDR3 length: 12 amino acids. Germline CDR1 is PRHDT and CDR2 is FYEKMQ (reference sequence). The CDR3 nucleotides read TGTGCCAGCAGCTTGGGAGGGGGTGAAGCTTTCTTT. Its protein product is CASSLGGGEAFF. Supplemented by reference TRBV13 and TRBJ1-1, the full variable domain reads AAGVIQSPRHLIKEKRETATLKCYPIPRHDTVYWYQQGPGQDPQFLISFYEKMQSDKGSIPDRFSAQQFSDYHSELNMSSLELGDSALYFCASSLGGGEAFFGQGTRLTVV.

The chain links TRBV15 to TRBJ2-3; 12 nucleotides line up with TRBD2. The germline gives CDR1 LNHNV, CDR2 YYDKDF (reference sequence). The CDR3 is 16 amino acids. With V trimmed by 6 bases and J by 2 bases, 6 bases remained unmatched. In DNA form, the CDR3 reads TGTGCCACCAGAGACACTAGCGGGAGGTTCACAGATACGCAGTATTTT. Translating it yields CATRDTSGRFTDTQYF.

The genes are TRBV15 and TRBJ2-1, with TRBD2 identical over 9 bases. The CDR3 covers 16 residues. Germline CDR1 reads LNHNV; CDR2 reads YYDKDF (reference sequence). With V trimmed by 0 bases and J by 8 bases, 8 bases remained unmatched. The CDR3 spells CATSREGSGRLDEQFF. Written as DNA, the CDR3 is TGTGCCACCAGCAGAGAAGGGAGCGGGAGGTTGGATGAGCAGTTCTTC.

The chain uses TRBV28 and TRBJ2-7; D is uncertain. The CDR3 runs 12 residues. Germline lookup yields CDR1 MDHEN and CDR2 SYDVKM. V lost 7 bases and J 0 bases, leaving 7 bases between the germline ends. The DNA for the CDR3 is TGTGCCAGCACCAGGAACTCCTACGAGCAGTACTTC. Residues: CASTRNSYEQYF.

The CDR3 sequence is CASSSQTAGTGELFF. The CDR3 DNA follows: TGTGCCAGCAGTTCTCAGACCGCGGGCACCGGGGAGCTGTTTTTT. The gene calls are TRBV6-5 and TRBJ2-2, with D possibly matching TRBD2 (5 bases). CDR1 is MNHEY and CDR2 is SVGAGI in the germline V gene. This CDR3 region has 15 residues. V lost 4 bases, J lost 4 bases, and 13 bases lay in between.

The gene calls are TRBV30 and TRBJ2-1; the D call may be TRBD1 or TRBD2 (6 bases each). This CDR3 is built from 15 residues. Per the germline V gene, CDR1 is GTSNPN and CDR2 is SVGIG (reference sequence). Deletions cut 5 bases from V and 6 bases from J, with 20 bases between. CDR3 sequence reads: CAWSEWGAVSNEQFF. The CDR3 DNA reads TGTGCCTGGTCCGAGTGGGGGGCGGTTAGCAATGAGCAGTTCTTC.

This clone showed up just once. The J gene is TRBJ2-5, the V gene TRBV5-4; no definite D call. Trimming left V 2 bases short and J 3 bases short, with 11 bases between. The CDR3 is made up of 14 amino acids. CDR1 and CDR2 (germline): SGHNT, YYREEE (reference sequence). The CDR3 nucleotides read TGTGCCAGCAGCTTTTCCGCCTCGGAAGAGACCCAGTACTTC. Translated: CASSFSASEETQYF.

V gene TRBV7-9 combines with J gene TRBJ2-5; D is uncertain. The length of the CDR3 is 13 residues. The germline gives CDR1 SEHNR, CDR2 FQNEAQ (reference sequence). V was clipped by 7 bases and J by 1 base, with 10 bases between them. The CDR3 coding sequence is TGTGCCAGCACCAGGTCCAGCCAAGAGACCCAGTACTTC. This sequence encodes CASTRSSQETQYF. The full variable domain, rest sourced from reference TRBV7-9 and TRBJ2-5, is DTGVSQNPRHKITKRGQNVTFRCDPISEHNRLYWYRQTLGQGPEFLTYFQNEAQLEKSRLLSDRFSAERPKGSFSTLEIQRTEQGDSAMYLCASTRSSQETQYFGPGTRLLVL.

This clone has only one observation. This CDR3 is also generated by other DNA sequences in the sample. The genes are TRBV18 and TRBJ1-1; D is undetermined. Trimming left V 1 base short and J 0 bases short, with 6 bases between. The CDR3 contains 14 residues. CDR1 and CDR2 (germline): KGHSH, LQKENI. CDR3 sequence: CASSPQGMNTEAFF. Here the CDR3 DNA reads TGTGCCAGCTCACCACAGGGAATGAACACTGAAGCTTTCTTT.

The chain carries TRBV28 and TRBJ2-2; D is undetermined. The CDR3 has 13 residues. Trimming left V 7 bases short and J 1 base short, with 7 bases between. The V gene's germline CDR1 is MDHEN and CDR2 SYDVKM. In DNA, the CDR3 is TGTGCCAGCACCGTAGGGAACACCGGGGAGCTGTTTTTT. This codes for CASTVGNTGELFF.

The chain couples TRBV5-1 to TRBJ2-5; D is perhaps TRBD2 (6 bases). V lost 4 bases and J lost 3, with 22 bases in between. The CDR3 extends over 17 amino acids. Germline CDR1 and CDR2: SGHRS and YFSETQ. In nucleotides, the CDR3 is TGCGCCAGCAGCCCCAGGGTGGTGCTGGGACTCGAAGAGACCCAGTACTTC. This translates into CASSPRVVLGLEETQYF.

This chain links TRBV4-1 with TRBJ1-4; 8 bases match TRBD1. Germline V lookup: CDR1 MGHRA, CDR2 YSYEKL. This CDR3 is 16 amino acids long. After removal of 3 bases from V and 8 bases from J, the junction contained 11 bases not matched to a gene. The CDR3 region is CASSHPGRDRSEKLFF. The CDR3 DNA reads TGCGCCAGCAGCCATCCTGGCCGGGACAGGAGCGAAAAACTGTTTTTT.